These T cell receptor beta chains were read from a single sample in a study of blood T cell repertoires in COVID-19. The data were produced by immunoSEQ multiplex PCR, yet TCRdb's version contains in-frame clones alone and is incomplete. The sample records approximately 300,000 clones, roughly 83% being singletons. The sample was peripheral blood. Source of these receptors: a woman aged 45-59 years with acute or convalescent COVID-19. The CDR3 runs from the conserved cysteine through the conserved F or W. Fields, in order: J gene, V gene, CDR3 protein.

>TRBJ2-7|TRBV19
CATSTRSEGEQYF
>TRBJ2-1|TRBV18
CASSQPYGSRNEQFF
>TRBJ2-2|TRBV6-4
CASSRLAGATGELFF
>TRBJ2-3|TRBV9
CASSPGLSTDTQYF
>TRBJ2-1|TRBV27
CASSDTGGSYYNEQFF
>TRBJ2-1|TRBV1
CTSSQGRTINEQFF
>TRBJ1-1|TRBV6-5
CANRQTMNTEAFF
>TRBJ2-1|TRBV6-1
CASSETWGATSGRHEQFF
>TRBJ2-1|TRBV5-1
CASSLTTGRDEQFF
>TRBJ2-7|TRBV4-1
CASSQEPGLAGYEQYF
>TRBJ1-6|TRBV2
CAGKDRGGSPLHF
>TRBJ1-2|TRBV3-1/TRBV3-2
CASSQYGQVNGYTF
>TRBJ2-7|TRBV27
CASAGNGYEQYF
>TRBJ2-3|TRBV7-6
CASSLFRGSTDTQYF
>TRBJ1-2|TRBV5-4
CASSLNKLLDTYGYTF
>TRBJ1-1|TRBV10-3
CAISEFSRGRGNTEAFF
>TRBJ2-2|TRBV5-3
CARSFGGSNTGELFF
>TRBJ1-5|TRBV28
CASSFPYQPQHF
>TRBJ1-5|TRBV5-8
CASSPFRGNQPQHF
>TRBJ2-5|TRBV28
CASSSRLAGGLQETQYF
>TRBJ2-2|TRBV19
CASSGARVTGELFF
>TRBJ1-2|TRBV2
CASFHGTRVYGYTF
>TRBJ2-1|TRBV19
CASTIMGQGGDEQFF
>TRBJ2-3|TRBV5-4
CASSGLQGSDTQYF
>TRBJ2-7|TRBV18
CASSLREATYEQYF
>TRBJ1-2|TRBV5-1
CASSPRTGRNDYGYTF
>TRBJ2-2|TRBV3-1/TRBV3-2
CASSQDRIENTGELFF
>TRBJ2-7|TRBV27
CASSGRGQGPYEQYF
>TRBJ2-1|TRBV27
CASSLSTLFGASGAYNEQFF
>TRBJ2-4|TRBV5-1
CASSLAPLAGGGDIQYF
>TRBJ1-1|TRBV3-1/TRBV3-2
CASSQLIHRGPDTEAFF
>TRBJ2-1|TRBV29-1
CSIGITGTGDNEQFF
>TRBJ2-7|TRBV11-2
CASSPGLHYEQYF
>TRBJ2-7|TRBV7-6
CASSLGPGLNPYEQYF